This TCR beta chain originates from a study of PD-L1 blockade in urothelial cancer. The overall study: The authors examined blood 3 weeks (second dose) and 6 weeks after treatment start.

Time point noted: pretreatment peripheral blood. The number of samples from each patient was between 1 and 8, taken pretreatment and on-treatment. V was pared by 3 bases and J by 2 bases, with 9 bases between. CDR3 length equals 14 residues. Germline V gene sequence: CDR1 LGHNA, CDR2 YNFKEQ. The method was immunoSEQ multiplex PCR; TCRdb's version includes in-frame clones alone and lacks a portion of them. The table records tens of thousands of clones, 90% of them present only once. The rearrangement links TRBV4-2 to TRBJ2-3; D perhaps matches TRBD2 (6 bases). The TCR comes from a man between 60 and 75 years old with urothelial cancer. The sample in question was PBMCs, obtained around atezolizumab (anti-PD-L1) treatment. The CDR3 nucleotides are TGTGCCAGCAGCCAGGGACTTCTCACAGATACGCAGTATTTT. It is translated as CASSQGLLTDTQYF.